Presented here are 24 T cell receptor beta chains from one specimen sequenced in a study of T cell clonality in common variable immunodeficiency. This table comes from immunoSEQ multiplex PCR, and its TCRdb copy is limited to in-frame clones, with some not included. The sample shows 55,000 to 65,000 clones, no singletons; the ten largest hold approximately 1.6%. Sequencing input: peripheral blood mononuclear cells. These receptor sequences come from a person between 18 and 75 years old in good health.

This clone was found many times. The CDR3 end is not reached by the read, which stops 3 residues before it; the germline J gene fills it in. This chain joins TRBV28 and TRBJ2-2; D not certain. V lost 3 bases, J lost 7 bases, and 9 bases lay in between. Germline V gene lookup returns CDR1 MDHEN and CDR2 SYDVKM. The CDR3 is 13 residues long. CDR3 bases read: TGTGCCAGCAGTTTTGGAGCGTACGGGGAG. Its protein is CASSFGAYGE. The CDR3, in full, reads CASSFGAYGELFF.

This clone was seen repeatedly, ten times or more. The CDR3 end falls 3 residues outside the read, so it is completed with the germline J gene. The chain employs TRBV19 and TRBJ2-5, with 9 bases lining up with TRBD1. Germline V gene sequence: CDR1 LNHDA, CDR2 SQIVND (reference sequence). CDR3 length equals 13 residues. J lost 3 bases, V lost 7 bases, and 3 bases had no gene match. The sequenced part of the CDR3 DNA is TGTGCCAGTACCGGGACAGGGAAAGAGACC. As protein: CASTGTGKET. The full-length CDR3 reads as CASTGTGKETQYF.

In its sample, this clone was seen many times. The read ends 3 residues shy of where the CDR3 ends; the end is completed using the germline J gene. The chain couples TRBV11-2 to TRBJ1-4; 7 bases align to TRBD1. Looked up from germline, CDR1 is SGHAT and CDR2 is FQNNGV. The CDR3 is made up of 15 amino acids. Trimming cost V 5 bases and J 5 bases; bases outside gene matches: 8. The CDR3 is CASSLPRGRNEKLFF. CDR3 DNA, as far as it was read: TGTGCCAGCAGCCTCCCGAGGGGGCGGAATGAAAAA. The entire variable domain, with the rest obtained from reference TRBV11-2 and TRBJ1-4, is as follows: EAGVAQSPRYKIIEKRQSVAFWCNPISGHATLYWYQQILGQGPKLLIQFQNNGVVDDSQLPKDRFSAERLKGVDSTLKIQPAKLEDSAVYLCASSLPRGRNEKLFFGSGTQLSVL.

This clone was seen many times. The read comes to an end 3 residues before the CDR3 does, leaving the germline J gene to fill in the end. The chain couples TRBV24-1 to TRBJ2-7; 9 bases are shared with TRBD1. Per the germline V gene, CDR1 is KGHDR and CDR2 is SFDVKD. Unmatched junction bases numbered 1, after V lost 2 bases and J lost 3 bases. The CDR3 has 14 residues. The CDR3 DNA, read in part, is TGTGCCACCAGTGATTCGACAGGGGGCTACGAG. It codes for CATSDSTGGYE. The entire CDR3 protein reads CATSDSTGGYEQYF.

There are a few counts of this clone. Read data end 3 residues before the CDR3 end; the end is taken from the germline J gene. The V gene is TRBV19, the J gene TRBJ2-5; 7 positions match TRBD2. The germline V gene encodes CDR1 LNHDA and CDR2 SQIVND (reference sequence). CDR3 size: 16 residues. Germline trimming cut 3 bases from V and 5 bases from J; bases unmatched to any gene: 12. The DNA read from the CDR3 is TGTGCCAGTAGTATCGTGGCTAGCGGAAGTTGGGAGACC. Protein product: CASSIVASGSWET. The full CDR3 reads CASSIVASGSWETQYF.

Many counts were recorded for this clone. The sequence runs out 3 residues before the end of the CDR3; the remainder is reconstructed from the germline J gene. The gene calls are TRBV30 and TRBJ2-3, with 14 bases identical to TRBD2. There are 14 residues in the CDR3. Germline lookup yields CDR1 GTSNPN and CDR2 SVGIG (reference sequence). The sequenced part of the CDR3 DNA is TGTGCCTGGCGACTAGCGGGAGGGCCTTCGACG. The encoded protein is CAWRLAGGPST. In full, the CDR3 is CAWRLAGGPSTQYF. Combining the CDR3 with reference TRBV30 and TRBJ2-3 gives the whole variable domain SQTIHQWPATLVQPVGSPLSLECTVEGTSNPNLYWYRQAAGRGLQLLFYSVGIGQISSEVPQNLSASRPQDRQFILSSKKLLLSDSGFYLCAWRLAGGPSTQYFGPGTRLTVL.

This clone was seen ten or more times. The read ends 3 residues shy of where the CDR3 ends; the end is completed using the germline J gene. The chain carries TRBV5-1 and TRBJ1-1; maybe TRBD1 (5 bases). Germline-derived CDR1 and CDR2 are SGHRS and YFSETQ. This CDR3 comprises 15 residues. Trimming took 4 bases from V and 7 from J, leaving 20 bases between them. CDR3 DNA (partial): TGCGCCAGCAGCGAGGTTGTCGGGGGAGGGAGTGAA. Translation: CASSEVVGGGSE. The entire CDR3 protein is CASSEVVGGGSEAFF.

In this sample, this clone turned up many times. The CDR3 end is not reached by the read, which stops 3 residues before it; the germline J gene fills it in. The rearrangement links TRBV11-2 to TRBJ2-1; 10 bases are a match to TRBD2. CDR1 and CDR2 from the germline V gene are SGHAT and FQNNGV. V was pared by 7 bases and J by 6 bases, with 6 bases of the junction left unmatched. CDR3 size: 14 residues. CDR3 loop: CASNSAGGLNEQFF. The CDR3 DNA, read in part, is TGTGCCAGCAACTCAGCGGGAGGGCTCAATGAG.

This clone was seen many times. Coverage ceases 3 residues before the CDR3 finishes, and the germline J gene fills in the end. The rearrangement uses TRBV28 and TRBJ1-4, with 10 bases lining up with TRBD1. V was pared by 4 bases and J by 0 bases, with 8 bases of the junction left unmatched. The CDR3 sequence is 18 residues long. Per the germline V gene, CDR1 is MDHEN and CDR2 is SYDVKM. CDR3 loop: CASSSTGGAEATNEKLFF. CDR3 DNA (partial): TGTGCCAGCAGTTCGACAGGGGGCGCGGAGGCAACTAATGAAAAA.

This clone was recorded many times. Read sequence stops 3 residues before the CDR3 end, and the germline J gene provides the missing end. The V and J genes are TRBV20-1 and TRBJ1-2, with TRBD1 as a possible D gene (6 bases). The CDR3 is 12 residues long. Germline V gives CDR1 DFQATT, CDR2 SNEGSKA (reference sequence). Deletions cut 6 bases from V and 5 bases from J, with 13 bases between. CDR3 loop: CSATDSVYGYTF. The DNA read from the CDR3 is TGCAGTGCCACGGACAGCGTTTATGGC.

As to this clone: A single base separates this from a much larger clone, so it may be a read error. The sequenced fragment ends 3 residues before the CDR3 boundary, so the rest is inferred from the germline J gene. This chain uses TRBV18 with TRBJ2-1; 13 nucleotides line up with TRBD2. Germline V gene sequence: CDR1 KGHSH, CDR2 LQKENI. The CDR3 covers 14 residues. The V segment lost 7 bases and the J segment 6 bases; nucleotides outside the gene matches: 3. The CDR3 is CASLLAGGSNEQFF. The part of the CDR3 DNA that was read is TGTGCCAGCTTACTAGCGGGAGGGAGCAATGAG.

This clone was picked up many times. The read is 3 residues too short to cover the CDR3 end, so that end is filled in from the germline J gene. The J gene is TRBJ2-3, the V gene TRBV20-1, with D uncertain. The CDR3 is 14 amino acids. V lost 1 base and J 4 bases, leaving 12 bases between the germline ends. Germline V gene lookup returns CDR1 DFQATT and CDR2 SNEGSKA (reference sequence). The sequenced part of the CDR3 DNA is TGCAGTGCTAGAGGTCGTGTAGTTTCAGATACG. It encodes CSARGRVVSDT. The whole CDR3 reads CSARGRVVSDTQYF.

This clone has at least ten counts. The read comes to an end 3 residues before the CDR3 does, leaving the germline J gene to fill in the end. J is TRBJ2-1 and V is TRBV3-1 (or the pseudogene TRBV3-2), with TRBD2 identical over 7 bases. This CDR3 comprises 15 residues. Germline V gene sequence: CDR1 LGHDT, CDR2 YNNKEL (reference sequence). Trimming removed 6 bases from V and 0 bases from J; junction bases left unmatched: 5. The part of the CDR3 DNA that was read is TGTGCCAGCAGACAAAGCGGGACCTCCTACAATGAG. Protein sequence: CASRQSGTSYNE. The full CDR3 reads CASRQSGTSYNEQFF.

At least ten counts were recorded for this clone. The read ends 3 residues before the CDR3 terminus; that terminus is restored from the germline J gene. The chain employs TRBV4-1 and TRBJ2-7; the match to TRBD2 covers 10 bases. Trimming removed 0 bases from V and 4 bases from J; junction bases left unmatched: 6. The CDR3 has 16 residues. Germline assignment: CDR1 MGHRA and CDR2 YSYEKL. The CDR3 region is CASSQDLAGVVYEQYF. The covered CDR3 bases are TGCGCCAGCAGCCAAGACCTAGCGGGAGTAGTTTACGAG.

This clone was observed at least ten times. The observed sequence ends 3 residues before the CDR3 terminus, with the missing tail filled in from the germline J gene. The chain combines TRBV10-3 with TRBJ1-4; a possible D gene is TRBD1 (6 bases). Germline CDR1 reads ENHRY; CDR2 reads SYGVKD. The germline V and J ends were trimmed by 3 bases and 5 bases, with 13 bases remaining between them. CDR3 length: 15 amino acids. The CDR3 reads CAISDVGTQNEKLFF. The CDR3 bases that were read are TGTGCCATCAGTGATGTAGGGACACAGAATGAAAAA.

This clone appeared many times. Its ends do not fully match the called genes, so a read error is possible. The CDR3 goes on 3 residues after the read ends, and that part is filled in from the germline J gene. The rearrangement uses TRBV4-2 and TRBJ1-2; 8 positions agree with TRBD1. CDR1 is LGHNA, CDR2 YNFKEQ, per germline. CDR3 length: 16 amino acids. CDR3 region: CASSQVDGQGFYGYTF. The covered CDR3 bases are TGCGCCAGCAGCCAAGTCGACGGACAGGGCTTTTATGGC.

Details on this clone: The sequence runs out 3 residues before the end of the CDR3; the remainder is reconstructed from the germline J gene. The V and J genes are TRBV20-1 and TRBJ2-7, with 7 bases matching TRBD2. This CDR3 is 15 amino acids long. Germline loops: CDR1 DFQATT, CDR2 SNEGSKA (reference sequence). Trimming cost V 0 bases and J 4 bases; bases outside gene matches: 9. CDR3 protein: CSARDLGGRGYEQYF. The CDR3 DNA, read in part, is TGCAGTGCTAGAGATCTCGGCGGGAGAGGATACGAG.

This clone was recorded at least ten times. Coverage ceases 3 residues before the CDR3 finishes, and the germline J gene fills in the end. This chain joins TRBV4-1 and TRBJ1-1, with a weak D call TRBD1 (5 bases). This CDR3 contains 16 residues. Trimming left V 0 bases short and J 0 bases short, with 11 bases between. The germline CDR1 and CDR2 sequences are MGHRA and YSYEKL. The CDR3 is CASSQERGGLNTEAFF. Partial CDR3 DNA: TGCGCCAGCAGCCAAGAACGGGGGGGTTTGAACACTGAA.

This clone showed up many times. The read comes to an end 3 residues before the CDR3 does, leaving the germline J gene to fill in the end. The chain joins TRBV19 to TRBJ2-5; 9 bases line up with TRBD2. V lost 3 bases and J lost 5; bases outside the gene matches: 7. This CDR3 is built from 15 residues. CDR1 and CDR2 (germline): LNHDA, SQIVND (reference sequence). This chain's CDR3 is CASSILGTSQETQYF. The CDR3 DNA, read in part, is TGTGCCAGTAGTATTTTAGGGACTAGCCAGGAGACC.

This clone occurred many times. From the germline J gene comes the end of the CDR3, since the read stops 3 residues before it. The rearrangement links TRBV7-8 to TRBJ2-5; 8 bases match TRBD1. Germline V gives CDR1 SGHVS, CDR2 FQNEAQ. The V segment lost 6 bases and the J segment 1 base; nucleotides outside the gene matches: 1. The CDR3 totals 13 residues. The CDR3 sequence: CASRDRAQETQYF. CDR3 bases read: TGTGCCAGCAGGGACAGGGCCCAAGAGACC.

At least ten counts were recorded for this clone. The read terminates 3 residues before the CDR3 end, so the remaining end is supplied by the germline J gene. V and J are TRBV20-1 and TRBJ2-7; 11 bases match TRBD1. V lost 0 bases and J lost 4; bases outside the gene matches: 8. The CDR3 is made up of 16 amino acids. Germline CDR1 and CDR2: DFQATT and SNEGSKA (reference sequence). The sequenced CDR3 bases are TGCAGTGCTAGAGATCTCATTGGACAGGGGGCTTACGAG. Translation: CSARDLIGQGAYE. The full-length CDR3 reads as CSARDLIGQGAYEQYF.

This clone showed up many times. The read ends 3 residues before the CDR3 terminus; that terminus is restored from the germline J gene. This chain joins TRBV27 and TRBJ1-4, with a weak D call TRBD1 (6 bases). CDR3 length equals 15 residues. The V gene's germline CDR1 is MNHEY and CDR2 SMNVEV (reference sequence). Trimming stripped 3 bases from V and 8 bases from J, with 16 bases between. The CDR3 bases that were read are TGTGCCAGCAGTTTTAGGGGCAGGGGCGAGGAAAAA. It yields the protein CASSFRGRGEEK. The complete CDR3 reads CASSFRGRGEEKLFF.

The table lists this clone with many counts. Read sequence stops 3 residues before the CDR3 end, and the germline J gene provides the missing end. The gene calls are TRBV19 and TRBJ2-2; 8 bases are shared with TRBD2. CDR1 and CDR2 from the germline V gene are LNHDA and SQIVND (reference sequence). The CDR3 runs 15 residues. V gave up 7 bases and J gave up 6 bases; unmatched junction bases: 10. Partial CDR3 DNA: TGTGCCAGTACCAGCGGGAGCGCCAGGGCCGGGGAG. It specifies CASTSGSARAGE. The CDR3 reads in full as CASTSGSARAGELFF.

This clone has at least ten counts. The read comes to an end 3 residues before the CDR3 does, leaving the germline J gene to fill in the end. The chain has TRBV15 and TRBJ2-1; D gene ambiguous. The CDR3 length is 14 residues. Trimming pared 0 bases from V and 7 bases from J, leaving 10 bases between. In germline, CDR1 is LNHNV, CDR2 YYDKDF (reference sequence). CDR3 DNA (partial): TGTGCCACCAGCAGAGATTTCGCTATGAATGAG. Amino acid sequence: CATSRDFAMNE. The whole CDR3 sequence reads CATSRDFAMNEQFF.